This T cell receptor beta chain was found in a study of beta chain features in type 1 diabetes. The authors reverse transcribed all of the isolated RNA, so sequencing captured expressed TCRB transcripts. Using immunoSEQ multiplex PCR, the repertoire was profiled, and TCRdb retains in-frame clones only, with some absent. The profile covers some 410,000 clones, with about 15% appearing a single time and roughly 0.04% taken by the ten largest. A CD45RO/CCR7/CD25/CD127/CD95/CD27 panel sorted naive, central memory, regulatory and stem cell-like memory CD4+ cells. CDR1 SQVTM and CDR2 ANQGSEA come from the germline V gene. The V end was cut by 7 bases, the J end by 3 bases, with 20 bases between. The CDR3 is made up of 15 amino acids.

Sample: naive CD4+ T cells from blood. This rearrangement joins TRBV29-1 to TRBJ2-3; no reliable D call. The receptor was derived from a man between 25 and 39 years old in good health. The CDR3 sequence: CSADSGLSGTDTQYF. The CDR3 DNA reads as TGCAGCGCTGACTCCGGGCTCTCTGGGACAGATACGCAGTATTTT.